Sequencing of this T cell receptor (beta chain) was carried out in a study of shared clonotypes between healthy human individuals. Generated by immunoSEQ multiplex PCR, the TCRdb table keeps only in-frame clones and is missing some. The sample yields roughly 2,500,000 clones, 80% to 95% seen once. The material sequenced was naive CD4+ T cells from PBMCs. The sample's subset: CD45RA+ positively selected. The TCR was taken from a man younger than 35 in good health. Some clones in this sample may be carry-over from other donors' samples.

This CDR3 reads CASRGRVSTDTQYF. CDR3 coding DNA: TGTGCCAGCCGGGGGAGGGTTTCCACAGATACGCAGTATTTT. The J gene is TRBJ2-3, the V gene TRBV2, with TRBD2 matching 7 bases. The length of the CDR3 is 14 residues. V was clipped by 8 bases and J by 2 bases; unmatched bases: 7. CDR1 is SNHLY and CDR2 is FYNNEI in the germline V gene. The entire variable domain, with the rest obtained from reference TRBV2 and TRBJ2-3, is as follows: EPEVTQTPSHQVTQMGQEVILRCVPISNHLYFYWYRQILGQKVEFLVSFYNNEISEKSEIFDDQFSVERPDGSNFTLKIRSTKLEDSAMYFCASRGRVSTDTQYFGPGTRLTVL.